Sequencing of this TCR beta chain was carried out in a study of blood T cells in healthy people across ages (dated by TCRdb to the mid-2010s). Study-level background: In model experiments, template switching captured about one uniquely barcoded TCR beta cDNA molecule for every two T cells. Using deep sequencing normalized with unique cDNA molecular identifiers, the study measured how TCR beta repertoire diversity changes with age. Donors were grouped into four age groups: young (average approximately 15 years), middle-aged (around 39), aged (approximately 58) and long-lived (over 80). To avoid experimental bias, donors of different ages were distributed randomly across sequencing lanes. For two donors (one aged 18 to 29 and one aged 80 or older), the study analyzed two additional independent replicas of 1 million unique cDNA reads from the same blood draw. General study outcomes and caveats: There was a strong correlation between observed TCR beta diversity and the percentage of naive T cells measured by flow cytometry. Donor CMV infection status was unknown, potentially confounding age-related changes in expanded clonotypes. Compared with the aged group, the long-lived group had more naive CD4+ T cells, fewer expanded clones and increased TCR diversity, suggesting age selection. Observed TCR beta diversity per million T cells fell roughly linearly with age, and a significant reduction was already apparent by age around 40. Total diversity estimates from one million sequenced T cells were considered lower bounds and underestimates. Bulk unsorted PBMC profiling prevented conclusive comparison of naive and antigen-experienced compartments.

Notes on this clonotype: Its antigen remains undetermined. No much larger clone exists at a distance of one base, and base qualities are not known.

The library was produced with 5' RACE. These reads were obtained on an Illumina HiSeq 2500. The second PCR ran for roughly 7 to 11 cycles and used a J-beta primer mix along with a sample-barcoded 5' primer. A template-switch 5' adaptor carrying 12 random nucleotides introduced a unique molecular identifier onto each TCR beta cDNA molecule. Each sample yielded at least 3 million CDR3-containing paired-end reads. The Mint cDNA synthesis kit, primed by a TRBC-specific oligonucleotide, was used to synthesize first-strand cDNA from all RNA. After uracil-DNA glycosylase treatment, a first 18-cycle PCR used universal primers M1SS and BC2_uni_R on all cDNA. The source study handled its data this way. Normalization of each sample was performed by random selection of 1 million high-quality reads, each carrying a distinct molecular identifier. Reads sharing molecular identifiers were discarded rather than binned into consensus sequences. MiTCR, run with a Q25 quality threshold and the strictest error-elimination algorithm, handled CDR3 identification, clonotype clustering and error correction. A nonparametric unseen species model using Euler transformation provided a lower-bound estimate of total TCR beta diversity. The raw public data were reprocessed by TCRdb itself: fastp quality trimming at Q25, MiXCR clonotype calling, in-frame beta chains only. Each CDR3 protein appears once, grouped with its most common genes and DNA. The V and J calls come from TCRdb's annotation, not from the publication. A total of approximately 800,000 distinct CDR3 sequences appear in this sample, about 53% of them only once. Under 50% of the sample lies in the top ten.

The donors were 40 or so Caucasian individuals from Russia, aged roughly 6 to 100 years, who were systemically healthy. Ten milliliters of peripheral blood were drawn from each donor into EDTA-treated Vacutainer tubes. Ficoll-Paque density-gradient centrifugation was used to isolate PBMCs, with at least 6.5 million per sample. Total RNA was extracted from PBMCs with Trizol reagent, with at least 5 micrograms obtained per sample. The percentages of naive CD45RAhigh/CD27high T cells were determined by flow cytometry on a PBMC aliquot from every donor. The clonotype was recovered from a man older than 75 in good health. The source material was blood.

The nucleotide sequence reads TGTGCCAGCAATGGAGATCCCTACGAGCAGTACTTC. Protein translation: CASNGDPYEQYF. Recombination linked TRBV6-2 or TRBV6-3 to TRBJ2-7; no D segment can be confidently identified. V loses 7 bases of germline sequence and J loses 2 bases, and the interval between the two ends is 9 bases. The germline V gene supplies CDR1 MNHEY and CDR2 SVGEGT. The CDR3 runs 12 residues from the cysteine to the phenylalanine. The retained sequence is limited to the CDR3, 36 bases, with the frame set at the first base.